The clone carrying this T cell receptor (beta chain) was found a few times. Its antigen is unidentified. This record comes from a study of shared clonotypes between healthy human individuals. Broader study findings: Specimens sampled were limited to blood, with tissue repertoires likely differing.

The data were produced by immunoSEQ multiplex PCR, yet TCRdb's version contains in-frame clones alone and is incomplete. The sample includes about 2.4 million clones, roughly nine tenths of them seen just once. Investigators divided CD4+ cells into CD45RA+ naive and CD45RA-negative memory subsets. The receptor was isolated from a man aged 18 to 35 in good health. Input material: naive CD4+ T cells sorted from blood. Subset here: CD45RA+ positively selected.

The CDR3 sequence is CASSLLSQPAEKLFF. The CDR3, as DNA: TGTGCCAGCAGCTTATTGTCGCAGCCAGCCGAAAAACTGTTTTTT. The J gene is TRBJ1-4, the V gene TRBV7-9; no clear D gene. CDR3 size: 15 residues. Trimming took off 2 bases at V and 8 bases at J, with 15 bases between the two ends. Germline values: CDR1 SEHNR, CDR2 FQNEAQ (reference sequence).